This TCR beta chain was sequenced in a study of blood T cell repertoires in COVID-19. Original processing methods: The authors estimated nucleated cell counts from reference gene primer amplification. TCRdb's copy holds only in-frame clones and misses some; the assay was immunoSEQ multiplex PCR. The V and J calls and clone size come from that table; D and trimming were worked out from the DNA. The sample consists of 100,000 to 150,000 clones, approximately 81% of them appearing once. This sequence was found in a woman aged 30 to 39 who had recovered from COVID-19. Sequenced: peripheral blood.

The CDR3 region is CASSSTGVLTQHF. The CDR3 bases are TGTGCCAGTAGTTCGACAGGCGTCCTTACCCAGCATTTT. The chain links TRBV19 to TRBJ1-5; a weak D match, TRBD1 (6 bases). The CDR3 has 13 amino acids. In germline, CDR1 is LNHDA, CDR2 SQIVND (reference sequence). Between the trimmed V and J ends, which lost 5 bases and 11 bases, there was a span of 16 bases.